The 9 T cell receptor beta chains below were found in one sample sequenced in a study of radiotherapy plus CTLA-4 blockade in lung cancer. The assay was immunoSEQ multiplex PCR, and TCRdb's table has in-frame clones only and misses some. There are about 97,000 clones in the sample; roughly 74% occur only once, and approximately 3% lies in the top ten. The sequenced sample was peripheral blood, obtained from a patient treated with radiotherapy plus ipilimumab. The origin of the receptors is a human donor with non-small cell lung cancer who had a partial response to radiotherapy plus ipilimumab. Some clones in this sample may be carry-over from other donors' samples.

The CDR3 spells CSVDRTGDEQFF. CDR3 DNA: TGCAGCGTTGACCGGACAGGGGATGAGCAGTTCTTC. V gene TRBV29-1 combines with J gene TRBJ2-1; 9 nucleotides match TRBD1. This CDR3 is built from 12 residues. The J segment lost 8 bases and the V segment lost 3 bases, leaving 2 bases of the junction unmatched. Germline CDR1 SQVTM, CDR2 ANQGSEA.

The chain combines TRBV9 with TRBJ2-2; TRBD1 matches 9 bases. The CDR3 totals 15 residues. Losses at the gene ends were 3 bases for V and 7 bases for J; bases not matched to a gene: 7. The germline gives CDR1 SGDLS, CDR2 YYNGEE. In DNA, the CDR3 is TGTGCCAGCAGCGGTCCGGGACAGGGCGGCGGGGAGCTGTTTTTT. Translating gives CASSGPGQGGGELFF.

This sequence joins TRBV18 and TRBJ2-3, with TRBD2 matching over 12 bases. The trim removed 1 base at V and 4 bases at J, leaving 6 bases unmatched. The CDR3 has 17 residues. The germline CDR1 and CDR2 sequences are KGHSH and LQKENI. The CDR3 sequence is CASSPQTSGRGADTQYF. CDR3 in DNA: TGTGCCAGCTCACCACAGACTAGCGGGAGAGGGGCAGATACGCAGTATTTT.

This clone came up a few times. This chain connects TRBV19 to TRBJ1-1; no clear D gene. Trimming removed 7 bases from V and 6 bases from J, with 15 bases in between. The CDR3 is 13 residues long. Germline V gene sequence: CDR1 LNHDA, CDR2 SQIVND (reference sequence). DNA for the CDR3: TGTGCCAGTACTCTATCGGGAGGGCCTGAAGCTTTCTTT. This gives the protein CASTLSGGPEAFF.

V and J are TRBV19 and TRBJ1-1; 8 bases agree with TRBD1. CDR3 length equals 15 residues. The junction had 10 bases not matched to a gene; V was cut back by 6 bases and J by 4 bases. Germline values: CDR1 LNHDA, CDR2 SQIVND (reference sequence). The CDR3 is CASREQGVETTEAFF. The CDR3 bases are TGTGCCAGTAGAGAACAGGGGGTTGAAACCACTGAAGCTTTCTTT.

V is TRBV5-1 and J is TRBJ2-5; 11 bases are a match to TRBD1. Near its end, the DNA agrees better with TRBJ2-7, so the J call may be wrong. This CDR3 comprises 15 residues. Germline CDR1 and CDR2: SGHRS and YFSETQ. CDR3 DNA: TGCGCCAGCAGCCCAAGAGGACAGGGGGCTTACGAGCAGTACTTC. It translates to CASSPRGQGAYEQYF.

V gene TRBV4-1 combines with J gene TRBJ2-3; D is perhaps TRBD2 (7 bases). V lost 0 bases to trimming and J lost 0 bases, with 16 bases between them. This CDR3 comprises 18 residues. Germline lookup yields CDR1 MGHRA and CDR2 YSYEKL. CDR3 sequence reads: CASSQDPGGGLSTDTQYF. As DNA, the CDR3 is TGCGCCAGCAGCCAAGATCCCGGCGGGGGCCTTAGCACAGATACGCAGTATTTT.

In this sample, this clone turned up once. The chain has TRBV7-3 and TRBJ1-1; D ambiguous. This CDR3 contains 14 residues. V was trimmed by 5 bases and J by 0 bases, leaving 10 bases between them. CDR1 and CDR2 from the germline V gene are SGHTA and FQGTGA. DNA for the CDR3: TGTGCCAGCAGCCCCGGGGTCATGAACACTGAAGCTTTCTTT. Its translation: CASSPGVMNTEAFF.

Turning to this clone: The junction departs from germline at one end; a sequencing error may be responsible. CDR3 sequence (DNA): TGTGGCATCAGCCCAGATTATAATTCACCCCTCCACTTT. Residues: CGISPDYNSPLHF. The chain joins TRBV10-3 to TRBJ1-6; D not resolved. CDR1 ENHRY and CDR2 SYGVKD come from the germline V gene. The CDR3 extends over 13 amino acids.